The T cell receptor beta chain under discussion was sequenced for a study of immune evolution from preneoplasia to lung adenocarcinoma. Study overall: HLA loss of heterozygosity: 6% to 7.5% AIS, about 15% MIA, roughly 30% ADC, none AAH. Broader study findings: From normal lung to invasive adenocarcinoma, top clone frequencies appeared to decrease.

Histologic diagnosis was independently verified by two lung pathologists. Produced via immunoSEQ multiplex PCR; TCRdb's table is partial and in-frame only. The data contain around 6,300 clones, 85% of them singletons. V gave up 0 bases and J gave up 7 bases, with 10 bases separating them. Germline CDR1 is GTSNPN and CDR2 is SVGIG (reference sequence). The CDR3 contains 13 residues. Notes on this clone: Antigen specificity is unknown.

The receptor's source is a person over 45 with lung adenocarcinoma. The source material was FFPE invasive lung adenocarcinoma tissue. V and J are TRBV30 and TRBJ1-5; D may be TRBD1 (5 bases). This chain's CDR3 is CAWSVSGPQPQHF. Here the CDR3 DNA reads TGTGCCTGGAGTGTATCGGGGCCCCAGCCCCAGCATTTT.